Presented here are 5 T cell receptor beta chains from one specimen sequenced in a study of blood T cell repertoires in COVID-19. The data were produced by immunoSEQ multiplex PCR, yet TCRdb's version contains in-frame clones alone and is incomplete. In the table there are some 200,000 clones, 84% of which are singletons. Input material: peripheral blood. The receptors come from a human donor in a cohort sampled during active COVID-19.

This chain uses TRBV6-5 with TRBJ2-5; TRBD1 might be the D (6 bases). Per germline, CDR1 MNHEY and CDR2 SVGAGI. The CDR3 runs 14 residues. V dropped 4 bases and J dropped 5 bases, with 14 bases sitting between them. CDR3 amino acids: CASSFRHREETQYF. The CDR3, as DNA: TGTGCCAGCAGTTTTCGCCACAGGGAGGAGACCCAGTACTTC.

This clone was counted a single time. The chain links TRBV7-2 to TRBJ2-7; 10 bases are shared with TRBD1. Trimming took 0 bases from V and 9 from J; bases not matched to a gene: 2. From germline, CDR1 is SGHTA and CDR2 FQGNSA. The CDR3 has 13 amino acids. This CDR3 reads CASSLAGTGVQYF. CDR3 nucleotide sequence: TGTGCCAGCAGCTTAGCGGGGACAGGGGTGCAGTACTTC.

The CDR3 reads CASSFEGGINYGYTF. The CDR3 region has the DNA TGTGCCAGCAGTTTTGAAGGAGGCATTAACTATGGCTACACCTTC. The V call is TRBV28, the J call TRBJ1-2; D is unresolved. V dropped 3 bases and J dropped 1 base, with 12 bases sitting between them. This CDR3 is 15 amino acids long. The V gene's germline CDR1 is MDHEN and CDR2 SYDVKM.

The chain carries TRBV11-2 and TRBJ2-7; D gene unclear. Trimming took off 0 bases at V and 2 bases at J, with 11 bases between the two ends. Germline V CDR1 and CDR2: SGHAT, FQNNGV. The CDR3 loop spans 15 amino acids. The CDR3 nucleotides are TGTGCCAGCAGCTTAGATCCCCCAGATACCTACGAGCAGTACTTC. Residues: CASSLDPPDTYEQYF.

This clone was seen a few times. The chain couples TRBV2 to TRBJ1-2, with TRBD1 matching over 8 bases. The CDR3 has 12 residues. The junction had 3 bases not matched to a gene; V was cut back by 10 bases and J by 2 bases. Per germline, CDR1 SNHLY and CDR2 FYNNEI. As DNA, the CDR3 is TGTGCCACCGGACAGGGCAACTATGGCTACACCTTC. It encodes CATGQGNYGYTF.